The clone carrying this TCR beta chain has a single count. This entry is derived from a study of blood T cell repertoires in COVID-19. Study overall: COVID-19 samples collected from the United States, Italy and Spain covered acute and convalescent phases.

In the source study's methods: Amplifying reference gene primers gave estimates of nucleated cell counts. Clones were read by immunoSEQ multiplex PCR, and TCRdb kept only the in-frame ones, dropping some. V, J and clone size are taken as reported in that table, and D and trimming were inferred from the DNA itself. This table has 90,000 to 150,000 clones, over 75% appearing once. The CDR3 has 17 residues. Sequencing was performed on peripheral blood. This TCR was sampled from a man older than 75 with acute or convalescent COVID-19. The J gene is TRBJ2-7, the V gene TRBV21-1; the tabulated D call, TRBD2, remains unverified against the DNA. TRBV21-1 constitutes a pseudogene. CDR3 protein: CASSKEATSGIVYEQYF. DNA for the CDR3: TGTGCCAGCAGCAAAGAGGCGACTAGCGGGATAGTCTACGAGCAGTACTTC.